The clone carrying this T cell receptor beta chain has at least ten counts. What it binds is unknown. The CDR3 is made up of 12 amino acids. Trimming cost V 5 bases and J 9 bases, with 11 bases left between them. The data derive from a study of CD8 T cells in ankylosing spondylitis. Study-wide results and limits: Disease-linked clones reportedly showed significant enrichment in matched ankylosing spondylitis synovial fluid. Before this, some motif variants had been reported in reactive arthritis synovial fluid and blood. One TCR beta motif, made up of several highly homologous variants, appeared characteristic of ankylosing spondylitis blood.

By quantitative 5'-RACE with molecular barcodes, the TCR beta libraries were made. Using its own MiXCR run on the 5' RACE reads, TCRdb lists one record per CDR3 protein. The data contain around 330,000 distinct CDR3 sequences, around a tenth of them singletons. The V and J genes are TRBV12-3 or TRBV12-4 and TRBJ2-1, with D tentatively TRBD2 (6 bases). The clonotype was recovered from a female donor with ankylosing spondylitis or in good health (not recorded which). The sample comprised blood, either unsorted or a sorted T cell fraction (not recorded which). The CDR3 spells CASSPWGLEQFF. In nucleotides, the CDR3 is TGTGCCAGCAGTCCATGGGGACTTGAGCAGTTCTTC.